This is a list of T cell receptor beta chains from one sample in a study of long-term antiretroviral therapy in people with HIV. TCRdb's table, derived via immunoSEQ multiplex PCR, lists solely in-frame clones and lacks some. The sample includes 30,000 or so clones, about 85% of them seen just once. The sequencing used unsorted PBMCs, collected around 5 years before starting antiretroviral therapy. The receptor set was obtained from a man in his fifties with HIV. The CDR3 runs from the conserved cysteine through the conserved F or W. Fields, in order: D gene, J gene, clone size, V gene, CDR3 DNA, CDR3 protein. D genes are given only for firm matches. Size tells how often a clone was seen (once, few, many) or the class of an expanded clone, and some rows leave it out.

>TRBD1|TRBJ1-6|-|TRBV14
TGTGCCAGCAGCCAAGCGGCAGGGGGCTATAATTCACCCCTCCACTTT
CASSQAAGGYNSPLHF
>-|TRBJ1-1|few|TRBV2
TGTGCCAGCTCGTCCCAGGGGAACACTGAAGCTTTCTTT
CASSSQGNTEAFF
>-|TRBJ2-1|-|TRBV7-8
TGTGCCAGCAGCCCCCCCCTTAGGCAGGGACCCTACAATGAGCAGTTCTTC
CASSPPLRQGPYNEQFF
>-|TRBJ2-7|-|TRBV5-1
TGCGCCAGCAGCCTCGGGACTCCTCGCGAGCAGTACTTC
CASSLGTPREQYF
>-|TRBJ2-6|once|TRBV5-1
TGCGCCAGCAGCTTGGGTAGGTTCCCACCAAATACTGGGGCCAACGTCCTGACTTTC
CASSLGRFPPNTGANVLTF
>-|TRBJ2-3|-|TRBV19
TGTGCCAGTAGGCTCCGAGGGGCTAGCACAGATACGCAGTATTTT
CASRLRGASTDTQYF
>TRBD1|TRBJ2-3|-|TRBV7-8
TGTGCCAGCAGCGCACTACCCCGGGACAGGGATATTAATTTCGGCACAGATACGCAGTATTTT
CASSALPRDRDINFGTDTQYF
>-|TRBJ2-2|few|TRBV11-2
TGTGCCAGCAGCCCGCAGAGAGGGTGGAACACCGGGGAGCTGTTTTTT
CASSPQRGWNTGELFF
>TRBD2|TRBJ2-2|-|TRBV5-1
TGCGCCAGCAGCCTCATAGCGGGAGGCACCGGGGAGCTGTTTTTT
CASSLIAGGTGELFF
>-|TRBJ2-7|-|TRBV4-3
TGCGCCAGCAGCCAAAAGTACAGGGCCTACGAGCAGTACTTC
CASSQKYRAYEQYF
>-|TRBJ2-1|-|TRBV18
TGTGCCAGCTCAGTAACTAGTATTAATGTTGAGCAGTTCTTC
CASSVTSINVEQFF
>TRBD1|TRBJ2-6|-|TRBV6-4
TGTGCCAGCAGTGGAGGACAGGGACGGTCTGGGGCCAACGTCCTGACTTTC
CASSGGQGRSGANVLTF
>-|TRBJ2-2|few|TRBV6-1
TGTGCCAGCTTCCCAGGGTTGGCCGGGGAGCTGTTTTTT
CASFPGLAGELFF
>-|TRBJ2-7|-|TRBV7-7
TGTGCTAGCATCGCAGGTGGTCGGGAAGAGCAGTACTTC
CASIAGGREEQYF
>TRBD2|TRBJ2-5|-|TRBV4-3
TGCGCCAGCAGCCAAGCGTTCGGGGGGCAAGAGACCCAGTACTTC
CASSQAFGGQETQYF
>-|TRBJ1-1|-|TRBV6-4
TGTGCCAGCAGCACCTTCAGGGACACTGAAGCTTTCTTT
CASSTFRDTEAFF
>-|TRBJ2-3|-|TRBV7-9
TGTGCCAGCAGCTCCGGGGAAAGCGAGGCCCATACGCAGTATTTT
CASSSGESEAHTQYF
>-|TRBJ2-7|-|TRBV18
TGTGCCAGCTCACCACCCCCAGGAAACGAGCAGTACTTC
CASSPPPGNEQYF
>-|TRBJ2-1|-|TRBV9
TGTGCCAGCAGCGTAGGGGACCTCAGGTCCTACAATGAGCAGTTCTTC
CASSVGDLRSYNEQFF
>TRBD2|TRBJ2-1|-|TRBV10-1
TGCGCCAGCAGTGGCTTTTCGCTAGCGGGGACCTACAATGAGCAGTTCTTC
CASSGFSLAGTYNEQFF
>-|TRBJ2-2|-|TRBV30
TGTGCCTGGGGGACCGGGGAGCTGTTTTTT
CAWGTGELFF
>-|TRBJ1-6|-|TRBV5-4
TGTGCCAGCAGCTTGTTAGGGGTAGGGTCCTATAATTCACCCCTCCACTTT
CASSLLGVGSYNSPLHF
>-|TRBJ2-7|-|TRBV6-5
TGTGCCAGCAGCCCGAACAGGGTTCAGCAGTACTTC
CASSPNRVQQYF
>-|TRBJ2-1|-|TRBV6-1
TGTGCCAGCAGTGCATGGGTTCCAAGTAAGGTCAATGAGCAGTTCTTC
CASSAWVPSKVNEQFF
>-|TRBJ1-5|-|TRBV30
TGTGCCTGGAGTGGACAAAGAGTTTTCAATCAGCCCCAGCATTTT
CAWSGQRVFNQPQHF
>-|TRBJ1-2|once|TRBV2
TGTGCCAGCAGTGAATGGTCCCCCGGCGGCTACACCTTC
CASSEWSPGGYTF
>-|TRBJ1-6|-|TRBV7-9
TGTGCCAGCAGCTTATTGGCAGGTCCTAAAGATTCACCCCTCCACTTT
CASSLLAGPKDSPLHF
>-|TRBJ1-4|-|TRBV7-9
TGTGCCAGCAGCCCCCATGGGGCCTCTAATGAAAAACTGTTTTTT
CASSPHGASNEKLFF
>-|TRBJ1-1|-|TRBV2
TGTGCCAGCAGTGAACTAGGCAGGATTCACACTGAAGCTTTCTTT
CASSELGRIHTEAFF
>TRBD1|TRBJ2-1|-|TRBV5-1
TGCGCCAGCAGCTTGATCCGGGACAGCTACAATGAGCAGTTCTTC
CASSLIRDSYNEQFF
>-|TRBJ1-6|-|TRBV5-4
TGTGCCAGCAGCTTATGGGGCGTTGGGATTTCACCCCTCCACTTT
CASSLWGVGISPLHF
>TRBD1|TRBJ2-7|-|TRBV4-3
TGCGCCAGCAGCCAAGGACAGGGGGCCACCTACGAGCAGTACTTC
CASSQGQGATYEQYF
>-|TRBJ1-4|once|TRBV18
TGTGCCAGCTCACCCCAGACACCTGCAACTAATGAAAAACTGTTTTTT
CASSPQTPATNEKLFF
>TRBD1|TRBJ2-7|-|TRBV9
TGTGCCAGCAGCGTAGCTTCAGGGGGAGAGCAGTACTTC
CASSVASGGEQYF
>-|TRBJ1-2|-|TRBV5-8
TGTGCCAGCAGCTTTAGAACAGGGTATCCGACTAACTATGGCTACACCTTC
CASSFRTGYPTNYGYTF
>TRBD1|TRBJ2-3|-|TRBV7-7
TGTGCTAGCAGCTTGACAGGGACAGATACGCAGTATTTT
CASSLTGTDTQYF
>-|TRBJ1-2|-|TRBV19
TGTGCCAGTAGCAAATCGGGAGGCTATGGCTACACCTTC
CASSKSGGYGYTF
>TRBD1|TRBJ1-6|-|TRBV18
TGTGCCAGCTCACCACCAGGTGACAGGGGGCTCGGGGCCCTCCACTTT
CASSPPGDRGLGALHF
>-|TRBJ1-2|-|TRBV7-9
TGTGCCCCCCATGACGGACCGGGACAAACGTTC
CAPHDGPGQTF
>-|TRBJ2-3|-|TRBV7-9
TGTGCCAGCAGCTACAGCACAGATACGCAGTATTTT
CASSYSTDTQYF
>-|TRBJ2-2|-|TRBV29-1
TGCAGCGTTGGGCAGACGAACACCGGGGAGCTGTTTTTT
CSVGQTNTGELFF
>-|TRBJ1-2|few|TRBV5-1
TGCGCCAGCAGCTTGGAAGACTATGGCTACACCTTC
CASSLEDYGYTF
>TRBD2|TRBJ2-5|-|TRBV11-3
TGTGCCAGCAGCTTAGGGACGGGAGGAGAGACCCAGTACTTC
CASSLGTGGETQYF
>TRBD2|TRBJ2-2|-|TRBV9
TGTGCCAGCAGCGTAGCTGGCGGGGGGGCCCCCGGGGAGCTGTTTTTT
CASSVAGGGAPGELFF
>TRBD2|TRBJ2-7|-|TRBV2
TGTGCCAGCAGCAGTGGACTAGCGGGCTACGAGCAGTACTTC
CASSSGLAGYEQYF
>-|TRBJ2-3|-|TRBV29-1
TGCAGCGCTAGGGACAACACAGATACGCAGTATTTT
CSARDNTDTQYF
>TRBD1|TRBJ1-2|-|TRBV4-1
TGCGCCAGCAGCCAAGTCCGACAGGGGCAATCCTATGGCTACACCTTC
CASSQVRQGQSYGYTF
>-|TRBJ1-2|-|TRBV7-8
TGTGCCAGCAGCTTGCGGGAACAGGGAAGTGGCTACACCTTC
CASSLREQGSGYTF
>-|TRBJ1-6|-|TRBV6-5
TGTGCCAGCAGTCCCTACCGGGCGAATTCACCCCTCCACTTT
CASSPYRANSPLHF
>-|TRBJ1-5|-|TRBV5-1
TGCGCCAGCAGCTTGGATTCGGGGGTTGATCAGCCCCAGCATTTT
CASSLDSGVDQPQHF
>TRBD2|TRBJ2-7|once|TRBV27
TGTGCCAGATGCGCCGGGACTAGATTGTACGAGCAGTACTTC
CARCAGTRLYEQYF
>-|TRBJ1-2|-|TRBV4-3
TGCGCCAGCAGCCTACGCCCCGGGAGGGAGTATGGCTACACCTTC
CASSLRPGREYGYTF
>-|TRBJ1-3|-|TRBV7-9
TGTGCCAGCACGCACCGAACATTGAGCGCGGGAAACACCATATATTTT
CASTHRTLSAGNTIYF
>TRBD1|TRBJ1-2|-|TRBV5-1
TGCGCCAGCAGCTTGGGGGACAGACTCGTTAACTATGGCTACACCTTC
CASSLGDRLVNYGYTF
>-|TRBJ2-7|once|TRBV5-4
TGTGCCAGCAGCTTGGATCGGGGAGGCTACGAGCAGTACTTC
CASSLDRGGYEQYF